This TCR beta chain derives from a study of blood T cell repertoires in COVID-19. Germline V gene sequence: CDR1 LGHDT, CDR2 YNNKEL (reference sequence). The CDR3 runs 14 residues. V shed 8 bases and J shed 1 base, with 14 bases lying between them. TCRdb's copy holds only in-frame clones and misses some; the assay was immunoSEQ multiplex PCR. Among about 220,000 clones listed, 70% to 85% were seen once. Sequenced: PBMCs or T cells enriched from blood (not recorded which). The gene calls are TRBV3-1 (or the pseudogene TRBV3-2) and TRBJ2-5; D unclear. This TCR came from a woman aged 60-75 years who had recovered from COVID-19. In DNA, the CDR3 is TGTGCCAGCGGCCCAGGCCTCTCCCAAGAGACCCAGTACTTC. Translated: CASGPGLSQETQYF.